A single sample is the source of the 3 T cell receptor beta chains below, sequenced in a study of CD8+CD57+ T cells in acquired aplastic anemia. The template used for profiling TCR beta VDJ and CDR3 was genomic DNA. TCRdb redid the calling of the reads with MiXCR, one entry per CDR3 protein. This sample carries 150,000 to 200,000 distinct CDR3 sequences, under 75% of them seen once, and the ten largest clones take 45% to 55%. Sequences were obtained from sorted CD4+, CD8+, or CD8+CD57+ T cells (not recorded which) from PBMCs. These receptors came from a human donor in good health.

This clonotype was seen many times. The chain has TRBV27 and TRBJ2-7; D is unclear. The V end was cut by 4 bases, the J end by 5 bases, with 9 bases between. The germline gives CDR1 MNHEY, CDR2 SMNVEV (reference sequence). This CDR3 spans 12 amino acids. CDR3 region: CASSSKLDEQYF. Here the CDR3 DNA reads TGTGCCAGCAGTTCAAAACTTGACGAGCAGTACTTC.

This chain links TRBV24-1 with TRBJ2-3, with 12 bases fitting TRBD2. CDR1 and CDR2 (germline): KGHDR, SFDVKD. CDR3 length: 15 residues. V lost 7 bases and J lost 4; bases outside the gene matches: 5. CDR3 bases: TGTGCCACCAGCACGACTAGCGGGAGTTCAGATACGCAGTATTTT. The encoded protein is CATSTTSGSSDTQYF.

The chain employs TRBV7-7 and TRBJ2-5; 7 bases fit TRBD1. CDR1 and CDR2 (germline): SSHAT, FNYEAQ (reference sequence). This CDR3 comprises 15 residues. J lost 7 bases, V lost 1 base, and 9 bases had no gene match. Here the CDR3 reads CASSLEGASVVTQYF. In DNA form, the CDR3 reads TGTGCCAGCAGCTTAGAGGGGGCCTCTGTCGTGACCCAGTACTTC.